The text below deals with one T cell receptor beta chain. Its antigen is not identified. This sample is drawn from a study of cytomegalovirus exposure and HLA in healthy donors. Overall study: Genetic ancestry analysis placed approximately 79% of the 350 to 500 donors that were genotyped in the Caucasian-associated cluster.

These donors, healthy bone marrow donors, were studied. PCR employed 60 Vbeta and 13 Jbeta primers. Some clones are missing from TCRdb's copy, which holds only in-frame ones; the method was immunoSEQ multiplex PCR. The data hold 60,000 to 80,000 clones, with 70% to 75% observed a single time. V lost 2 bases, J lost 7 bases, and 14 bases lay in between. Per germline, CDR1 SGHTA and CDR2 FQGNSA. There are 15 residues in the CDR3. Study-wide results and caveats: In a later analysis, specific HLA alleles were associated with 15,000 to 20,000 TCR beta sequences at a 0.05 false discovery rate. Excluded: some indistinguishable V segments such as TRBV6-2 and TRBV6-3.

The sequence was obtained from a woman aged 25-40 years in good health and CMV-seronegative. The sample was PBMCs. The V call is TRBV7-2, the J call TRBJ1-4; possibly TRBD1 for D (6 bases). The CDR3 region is CASSLSQGGGEKLFF. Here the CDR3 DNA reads TGTGCCAGCAGCTTATCTCAGGGAGGGGGTGAAAAACTGTTTTTT.